This is a list of T cell receptor beta chains from one sample in a study of blood T cell repertoires in COVID-19. Some clones are missing from TCRdb's copy, which holds only in-frame ones; the method was immunoSEQ multiplex PCR. The sample has a few hundred thousand clones, roughly 90% seen once. Sequenced material: PBMCs or T cells enriched from blood (not recorded which). These receptors all come from a woman in her late teens or twenties with acute COVID-19. Each CDR3 is given with its conserved first and last residue. The D gene is left open where the match is weak. The listing skips clone size in some rows; elsewhere it reads once, few, many or a size class.

d_gene	v_gene	abundance	j_gene	CDR3nt	CDR3aa
TRBD1	TRBV27	NA	TRBJ2-1	TGTGCCAGCAGTTTATCTATAGGACAGGGAATTTGGAATGAGCAGTTCTTC	CASSLSIGQGIWNEQFF
NA	TRBV24-1	NA	TRBJ1-1	TGTGCCACCAGTGATTTGACAGAAGCTTTCTTT	CATSDLTEAFF
NA	TRBV27	NA	TRBJ1-1	TGTGCCAGCACCGCGGAGAAGACCACTGAAGCTTTCTTT	CASTAEKTTEAFF
TRBD1	TRBV6-5	NA	TRBJ1-1	TGTGCCAGCAGCCGTCCCGGGACAGGGAACACTGAAGCTTTCTTT	CASSRPGTGNTEAFF
NA	TRBV15	once	TRBJ1-5	TGTGCCACCAGCGCCTACCGCGGGCAAGGGAGTCAGCCCCAGCATTTT	CATSAYRGQGSQPQHF
TRBD1	TRBV12-3/TRBV12-4	NA	TRBJ1-2	TGTGCCAGCAGCCCCGGGACAGGGGTCGGCTACACCTTC	CASSPGTGVGYTF
TRBD1	TRBV11-2	NA	TRBJ1-1	TGTGCCAGCAGCTTATTCGACAGGGGGAACACTGAAGCTTTCTTT	CASSLFDRGNTEAFF
TRBD1	TRBV19	many	TRBJ1-1	TGTGCCAGTAGTCCCGTAGGGACAGGGAGGGGGAACACTGAAGCTTTCTTT	CASSPVGTGRGNTEAFF
NA	TRBV29-1	NA	TRBJ1-2	TGCAGCGTTGATGGGGGCGGCCTGAACCCTAACTATGGCTACACCTTC	CSVDGGGLNPNYGYTF
NA	TRBV3-1/TRBV3-2	NA	TRBJ1-6	TGTGCCAGCAGCCCGAACGGACAAGCCAATTCACCCCTCCACTTT	CASSPNGQANSPLHF
NA	TRBV28	few	TRBJ2-1	TGTGCCAGCAGCCGCTACAGTCAGAGCTCCTACAATGAGCAGTTCTTC	CASSRYSQSSYNEQFF
NA	TRBV28	NA	TRBJ1-1	TGTGCCAGCAGAGCGGATATGAACACTGAAGCTTTCTTT	CASRADMNTEAFF
TRBD2	TRBV2	NA	TRBJ2-1	TGTGCCAGCTCCATTGTGCCGGGAGGCGTCTACAATGAGCAGTTCTTC	CASSIVPGGVYNEQFF
NA	TRBV28	NA	TRBJ2-7	TGTGCCAGCACTTTGGTACATCCCTACGAGCAGTACTTC	CASTLVHPYEQYF
NA	TRBV24-1	once	TRBJ1-5	TGTGCCACCAGTGGCGGCCCAGGGGAAGGTGGCAATCAGCCCCAGCATTTT	CATSGGPGEGGNQPQHF